The 24 T cell receptor beta chains below were found in one sample sequenced in a study of shared clonotypes between healthy human individuals. Method: immunoSEQ multiplex PCR; TCRdb's copy keeps in-frame clones and lacks some. The sample holds about 2.4 million clones, roughly 93% seen once. The material sequenced was naive CD4+ T cells from PBMCs. Subset here: CD45RA+ positively selected. The receptors stem from a man aged 18 to 29 in good health. Some clones in this sample may be carry-over from other donors' samples.

This chain joins TRBV5-4 and TRBJ2-2; 8 bases match TRBD2. V shed 4 bases, J shed 8 bases, and the junction held 10 bases outside the gene matches. The germline gives CDR1 SGHNT, CDR2 YYREEE (reference sequence). The CDR3 runs to 15 residues. The CDR3 region has the DNA TGTGCCAGCAGCCATCCGGGACTAGGGAGTGGGGAGCTGTTTTTT. Translated: CASSHPGLGSGELFF.

The V and J genes are TRBV6-6 and TRBJ2-1, with TRBD1 identical over 9 bases. CDR3 size: 16 residues. From germline, CDR1 is MNHNY and CDR2 SVGAGI (reference sequence). After removal of 5 bases from V and 6 bases from J, the junction contained 11 bases not matched to a gene. This CDR3 is CASSTRTGGAGNEQFF. CDR3 in DNA: TGTGCCAGCAGTACAAGAACAGGGGGCGCAGGCAATGAGCAGTTCTTC.

The gene calls are TRBV14 and TRBJ1-3; 7 bases match TRBD1. Losses at the gene ends were 1 base for V and 0 bases for J; bases not matched to a gene: 3. Germline lookup yields CDR1 SGHDN and CDR2 FVKESK. The CDR3 consists of 16 residues. In DNA form, the CDR3 reads TGTGCCAGCAGCCAAGTAGGGGGCTCCTCTGGAAACACCATATATTTT. It translates to CASSQVGGSSGNTIYF.

The rearrangement joins TRBV5-4 to TRBJ1-1; D gene unclear. There are 12 residues in the CDR3. The V gene's germline CDR1 is SGHNT and CDR2 YYREEE (reference sequence). Between the trimmed V and J ends, which lost 1 base and 5 bases, there was a span of 6 bases. In nucleotides, the CDR3 is TGTGCCAGCAGCTTGTACGGGACTGAAGCTTTCTTT. It codes for CASSLYGTEAFF.

Comment on this clone: The same CDR3 also results from other DNA sequences found in this sample. The gene calls are TRBV7-9 and TRBJ2-3; 7 bases map to TRBD2. The germline V gene encodes CDR1 SEHNR and CDR2 FQNEAQ (reference sequence). The CDR3 totals 14 residues. Losses at the gene ends were 1 base for V and 4 bases for J; bases not matched to a gene: 2. The CDR3 DNA is TGTGCCAGCAGCTTAGGCGGGAGCGCAGATACGCAGTATTTT. Translated, it gives CASSLGGSADTQYF.

V is TRBV5-1 and J is TRBJ2-3; 8 nucleotides agree with TRBD1. The CDR3 has 14 amino acids. Germline-derived CDR1 and CDR2 are SGHRS and YFSETQ. Trimming removed 4 bases from V and 6 bases from J; junction bases left unmatched: 7. The CDR3 reads CASSSGQGQDTQYF. Written as DNA, the CDR3 is TGCGCCAGCAGCAGCGGACAGGGTCAGGATACGCAGTATTTT.

This chain connects TRBV6-1 to TRBJ2-1; a weak D match, TRBD1 (5 bases). Trimming removed 4 bases at V and 7 bases at J, with 11 bases between. Germline V gives CDR1 MNHNS, CDR2 SASEGT. The CDR3 totals 13 residues. CDR3 bases: TGTGCCAGCAGTGGCAAAACAGGTAATGAGCAGTTCTTC. Translated, it gives CASSGKTGNEQFF.

The chain uses TRBV4-1 and TRBJ1-1; 9 bases fit TRBD1. V shed 1 base and J 0 bases; nucleotides not matched to a gene: 3. This CDR3 contains 16 residues. Germline CDR1 reads MGHRA; CDR2 reads YSYEKL. This CDR3 is CASSQGDRVLNTEAFF. CDR3 sequence (DNA): TGCGCCAGCAGCCAAGGGGACAGGGTCCTGAACACTGAAGCTTTCTTT.

The chain is built from TRBV5-1 and TRBJ2-5; 10 nucleotides align to TRBD2. The CDR3 has 15 amino acids. V lost 4 bases, J lost 2 bases, and 5 bases stayed unmatched. Germline assignment: CDR1 SGHRS and CDR2 YFSETQ. CDR3 DNA sequence: TGCGCCAGCAGCGCAACACTAGCGGGACAAGAGACCCAGTACTTC. Its protein is CASSATLAGQETQYF.

A word on this clone: At the DNA level, this CDR3 is encoded by other sequences in the same sample as well. This rearrangement joins TRBV19 to TRBJ2-7; D remains unclear. Germline V CDR1 and CDR2: LNHDA, SQIVND (reference sequence). Between the trimmed V and J ends, which lost 2 bases and 2 bases, there was a span of 7 bases. The CDR3 totals 13 residues. This CDR3 reads CASSIRPTYEQYF. CDR3 DNA sequence: TGTGCCAGTAGTATAAGGCCCACCTACGAGCAGTACTTC.

The chain recombines TRBV18 with TRBJ2-7, with 10 bases matching TRBD2. The germline V gene encodes CDR1 KGHSH and CDR2 LQKENI. This CDR3 has 18 residues. J gave up 1 base and V 3 bases, and 12 bases lay outside the gene matches. The DNA for the CDR3 is TGTGCCAGCTCACCCCCGACAGGGTGGACTAGCGGATCCTACGAGCAGTACTTC. Protein: CASSPPTGWTSGSYEQYF.

As DNA, the CDR3 is TGTGCCAGCAGCTCGATCTACGGGTCGGACACTGAAGCTTTCTTT. This translates into CASSSIYGSDTEAFF. V is TRBV5-8 and J is TRBJ1-1; D call uncertain. The CDR3 sequence is 15 residues long. V was clipped by 3 bases and J by 3 bases, with 15 bases between them. The germline V gene has CDR1 SGHTS and CDR2 YDEGEE.

This chain links TRBV7-3 with TRBJ2-1, with TRBD2 identical over 12 bases. Trimming cost V 4 bases and J 9 bases; bases outside gene matches: 10. The CDR3 sequence is 16 residues long. CDR1 and CDR2 from the germline V gene are SGHTA and FQGTGA. The CDR3 region has the DNA TGTGCCAGCAGCTCCAAGACTAGCGGGAGATTGGGTGAGCAGTTCTTC. As protein: CASSSKTSGRLGEQFF.

The rearrangement joins TRBV28 to TRBJ1-1; D call uncertain. The V and J ends lost 1 base and 0 bases respectively, with 9 bases between them. CDR3 length equals 15 residues. Germline assignment: CDR1 MDHEN and CDR2 SYDVKM. CDR3 nucleotides: TGTGCCAGCAGTTTATCGTCCAGGATGAACACTGAAGCTTTCTTT. Translating gives CASSLSSRMNTEAFF.

The DNA of the CDR3 is TGTGCCAGCAGCCAAACCCAGGGAGCGGGAGGGCCCGATACGCAGTATTTT. Amino acids: CASSQTQGAGGPDTQYF. The chain is built from TRBV4-2 and TRBJ2-3, with 10 bases fitting TRBD2. V lost 2 bases and J lost 6; bases outside the gene matches: 11. CDR1 LGHNA and CDR2 YNFKEQ come from the germline V gene. This CDR3 has 17 residues.

Concerning this clone: Other DNA sequences from this sample encode an identical CDR3 as well. V and J are TRBV30 and TRBJ1-3, with D possibly matching TRBD1 (5 bases). V lost 5 bases, J lost 1 base, and 6 bases lay in between. CDR3 size: 12 residues. CDR1 GTSNPN and CDR2 SVGIG come from the germline V gene (reference sequence). CDR3: CAWGGSGNTIYF. CDR3 coding DNA: TGTGCCTGGGGGGGTTCTGGAAACACCATATATTTT.

This chain uses TRBV11-2 with TRBJ1-1, with no clear D. CDR3 length equals 12 residues. V lost 4 bases and J 4 bases, leaving 7 bases between the germline ends. Germline-derived CDR1 and CDR2 are SGHAT and FQNNGV. This CDR3 reads CASSWTGTEAFF. CDR3 DNA sequence: TGTGCCAGCAGCTGGACGGGCACTGAAGCTTTCTTT.

This chain connects TRBV7-2 to TRBJ2-1; 10 nucleotides agree with TRBD2. In germline, CDR1 is SGHTA, CDR2 FQGNSA. The CDR3 length is 16 residues. Losses at the gene ends were 4 bases for V and 9 bases for J; bases not matched to a gene: 12. The CDR3 sequence: CASSSAALAGVGEQFF. Here the CDR3 DNA reads TGTGCCAGCAGCTCAGCCGCCCTAGCGGGAGTTGGTGAGCAGTTCTTC.

Here the CDR3 DNA reads TGTGCCAGCAGCTTAGAGGGAGCGGGAGGTCCAGATACGCAGTATTTT. Its translation: CASSLEGAGGPDTQYF. The chain uses TRBV11-2 and TRBJ2-3; 9 bases are a match to TRBD2. The CDR3 length is 16 residues. Germline V gene lookup returns CDR1 SGHAT and CDR2 FQNNGV. J was trimmed by 4 bases and V by 0 bases; bases with no gene match: 5.

Only one count was recorded for this clone. The chain joins TRBV5-1 to TRBJ2-2; D is possibly TRBD1 or TRBD2 (5 bases each). The CDR3 has 15 residues. Trimming cost V 4 bases and J 3 bases, with 13 bases left between them. Germline V gene sequence: CDR1 SGHRS, CDR2 YFSETQ. CDR3 protein: CASSRGDPDTGELFF. Here the CDR3 DNA reads TGCGCCAGCAGCCGGGGCGATCCCGACACCGGGGAGCTGTTTTTT.

The chain has TRBV7-2 and TRBJ2-7; D is unresolved. The CDR3 extends over 16 amino acids. V lost 6 bases and J 8 bases, leaving 26 bases between the germline ends. CDR1 and CDR2 (germline): SGHTA, FQGNSA. The DNA of the CDR3 is TGTGCCAGCAGTTCACGCTTAGAGACACCCGATCTACAGCAGTACTTC. As protein: CASSSRLETPDLQQYF.

The CDR3 nucleotides read TGTGCCAGCAAGAGTGGAGGTAGCGGCCTGGCCGGGGAGCTGTTTTTT. It specifies CASKSGGSGLAGELFF. This chain links TRBV2 with TRBJ2-2; the D gene is possibly TRBD2 (6 bases). This CDR3 is built from 16 residues. In germline, CDR1 is SNHLY, CDR2 FYNNEI. Trimming removed 7 bases at V and 6 bases at J, with 21 bases between. The complete variable domain, with remaining parts taken from reference TRBV2 and TRBJ2-2, reads EPEVTQTPSHQVTQMGQEVILRCVPISNHLYFYWYRQILGQKVEFLVSFYNNEISEKSEIFDDQFSVERPDGSNFTLKIRSTKLEDSAMYFCASKSGGSGLAGELFFGEGSRLTVL.

The V call is TRBV30, the J call TRBJ2-3; no reliable D call. Between the trimmed V and J ends, which lost 5 bases and 1 base, there was a span of 1 base. This CDR3 has 10 amino acids. Germline CDR1 is GTSNPN and CDR2 is SVGIG (reference sequence). The CDR3, as DNA: TGTGCCTGGGGCACAGATACGCAGTATTTT. This translates into CAWGTDTQYF.

Points on this clone: The same CDR3 arises from other DNA sequences in this sample as well. The V and J genes are TRBV27 and TRBJ2-1; TRBD1 matches at 9 bases. CDR3 size: 14 residues. CDR1 and CDR2 from the germline V gene are MNHEY and SMNVEV (reference sequence). V lost 6 bases and J lost 4; bases outside the gene matches: 4. The CDR3 DNA follows: TGTGCCAGCAGCCGGGACAGGGCGTACAATGAGCAGTTCTTC. This translates into CASSRDRAYNEQFF.